The clone carrying this T cell receptor (beta chain) has a handful of counts. This CDR3 has 14 amino acids. Germline V CDR1 and CDR2: SGHRS, YFSETQ. V lost 5 bases and J 4 bases, leaving 16 bases between the germline ends. The data are from a study of blood T cell repertoires in COVID-19. The wider study: T cells, B-cell-depleted T cells, or PBMCs supplied cDNA or gDNA.

In the original processing: Reference gene primer amplification gave estimated nucleated cell counts. Assay used: immunoSEQ multiplex PCR; TCRdb lists only in-frame clones, some missing. The V and J calls and the clone size are those of that table, but D and trimming were determined from the DNA. Of about 150,000 clones in the sample, about four fifths were seen once. Material for sequencing was peripheral blood. This sequence joins TRBV5-1 and TRBJ2-7; tentative D call: TRBD1 (5 bases). The TCR comes from a woman of 80 years or more with acute or convalescent COVID-19. CDR3 in amino acids: CASSFGKQGYEQYF. The CDR3 coding sequence is TGCGCCAGCAGTTTTGGGAAGCAGGGTTACGAGCAGTACTTC.